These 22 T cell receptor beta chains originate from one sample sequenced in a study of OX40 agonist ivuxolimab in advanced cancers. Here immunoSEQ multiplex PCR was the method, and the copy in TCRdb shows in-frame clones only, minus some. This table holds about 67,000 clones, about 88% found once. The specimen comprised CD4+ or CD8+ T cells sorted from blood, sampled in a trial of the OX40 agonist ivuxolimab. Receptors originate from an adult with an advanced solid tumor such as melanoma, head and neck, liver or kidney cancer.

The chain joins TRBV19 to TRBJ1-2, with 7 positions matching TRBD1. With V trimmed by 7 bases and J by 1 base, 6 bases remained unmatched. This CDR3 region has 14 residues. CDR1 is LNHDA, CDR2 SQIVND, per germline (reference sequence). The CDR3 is CASTPGGGNYGYTF. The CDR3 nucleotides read TGTGCCAGTACCCCAGGGGGGGGTAACTATGGCTACACCTTC.

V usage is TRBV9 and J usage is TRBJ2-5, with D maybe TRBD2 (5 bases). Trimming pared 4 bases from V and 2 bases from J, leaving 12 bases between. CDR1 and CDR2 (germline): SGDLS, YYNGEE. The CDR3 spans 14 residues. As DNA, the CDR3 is TGTGCCAGCAGCCCCTCCGGGATTCAAGAGACCCAGTACTTC. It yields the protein CASSPSGIQETQYF.

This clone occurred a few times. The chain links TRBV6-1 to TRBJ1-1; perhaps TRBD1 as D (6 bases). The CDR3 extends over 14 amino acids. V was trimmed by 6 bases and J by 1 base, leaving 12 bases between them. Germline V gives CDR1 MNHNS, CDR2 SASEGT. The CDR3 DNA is TGTGCCAGCAGGCAGGACAGTTCGAACACTGAAGCTTTCTTT. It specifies CASRQDSSNTEAFF.

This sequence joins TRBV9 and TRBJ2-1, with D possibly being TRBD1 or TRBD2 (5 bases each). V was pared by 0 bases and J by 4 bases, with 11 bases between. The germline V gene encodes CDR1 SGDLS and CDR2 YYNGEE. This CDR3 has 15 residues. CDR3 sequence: CASSVGGRDYNEQFF. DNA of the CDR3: TGTGCCAGCAGCGTAGGGGGACGTGATTACAATGAGCAGTTCTTC.

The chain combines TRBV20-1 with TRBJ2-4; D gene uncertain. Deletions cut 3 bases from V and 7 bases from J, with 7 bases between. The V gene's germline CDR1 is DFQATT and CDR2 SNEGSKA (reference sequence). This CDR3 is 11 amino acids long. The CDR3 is CSASEKNIQYF. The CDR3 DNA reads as TGCAGTGCTAGTGAAAAGAACATTCAGTACTTC.

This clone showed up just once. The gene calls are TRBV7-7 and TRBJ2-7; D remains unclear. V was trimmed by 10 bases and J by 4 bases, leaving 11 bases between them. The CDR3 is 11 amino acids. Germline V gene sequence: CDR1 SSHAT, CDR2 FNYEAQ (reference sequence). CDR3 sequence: CANITKYEQYF. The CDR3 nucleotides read TGTGCCAACATAACTAAATACGAGCAGTACTTC. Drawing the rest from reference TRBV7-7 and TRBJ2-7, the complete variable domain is GAGVSQSPRYKVTKRGQDVTLRCDPISSHATLYWYQQALGQGPEFLTYFNYEAQPDKSGLPSDRFSAERPEGSISTLTIQRTEQRDSAMYRCANITKYEQYFGPGTRLTVT.

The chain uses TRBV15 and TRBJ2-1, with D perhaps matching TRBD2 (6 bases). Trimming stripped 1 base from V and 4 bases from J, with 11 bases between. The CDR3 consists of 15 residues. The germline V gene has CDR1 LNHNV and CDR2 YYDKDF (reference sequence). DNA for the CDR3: TGTGCCACCAGCAGAGTTCCGGGGGTTTACAATGAGCAGTTCTTC. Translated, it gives CATSRVPGVYNEQFF.

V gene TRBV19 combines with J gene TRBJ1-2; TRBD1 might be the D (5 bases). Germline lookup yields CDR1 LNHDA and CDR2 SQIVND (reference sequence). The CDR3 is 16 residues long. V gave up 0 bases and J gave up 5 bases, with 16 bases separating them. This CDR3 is CASSIEGDPREYGYTF. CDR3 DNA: TGTGCCAGTAGTATAGAAGGGGACCCCCGAGAGTATGGCTACACCTTC.

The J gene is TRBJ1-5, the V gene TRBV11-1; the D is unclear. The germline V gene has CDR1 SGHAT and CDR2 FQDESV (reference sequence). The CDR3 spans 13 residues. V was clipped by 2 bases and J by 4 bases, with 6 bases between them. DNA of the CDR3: TGTGCCAGCAGCTTATCAGCGAATCAGCCCCAGCATTTT. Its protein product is CASSLSANQPQHF.

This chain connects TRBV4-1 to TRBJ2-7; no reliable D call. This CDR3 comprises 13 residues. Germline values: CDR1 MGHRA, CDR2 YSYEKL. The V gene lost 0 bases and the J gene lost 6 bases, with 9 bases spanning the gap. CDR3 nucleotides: TGCGCCAGCAGCCAAGAATCGAATAGCGAGCAGTACTTC. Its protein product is CASSQESNSEQYF.

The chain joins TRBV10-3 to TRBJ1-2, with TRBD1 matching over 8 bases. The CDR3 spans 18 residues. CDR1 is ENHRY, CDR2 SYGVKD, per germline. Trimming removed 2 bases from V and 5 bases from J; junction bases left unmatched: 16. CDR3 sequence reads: CAISERGETGAILYGYTF. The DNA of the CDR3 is TGTGCCATCAGTGAGAGGGGAGAGACAGGGGCGATACTATATGGCTACACCTTC.

CDR3 in amino acids: CASRDHGGLGNTIYF. The CDR3, as DNA: TGTGCCAGCAGGGACCACGGGGGTTTAGGAAACACCATATATTTT. The J gene is TRBJ1-3, the V gene TRBV6-6; tentatively, D is TRBD1 (5 bases). The CDR3 consists of 15 residues. The ends were cut back, 6 bases at V and 4 bases at J, with 16 bases in the middle. Germline V CDR1 and CDR2: MNHNY, SVGAGI (reference sequence).

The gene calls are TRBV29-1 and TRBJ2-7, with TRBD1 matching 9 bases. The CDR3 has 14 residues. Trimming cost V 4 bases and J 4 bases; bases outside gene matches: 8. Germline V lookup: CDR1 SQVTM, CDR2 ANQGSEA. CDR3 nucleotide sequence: TGCAGCGTTGGAGACCCGGGACAGGGATACGAGCAGTACTTC. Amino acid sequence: CSVGDPGQGYEQYF.

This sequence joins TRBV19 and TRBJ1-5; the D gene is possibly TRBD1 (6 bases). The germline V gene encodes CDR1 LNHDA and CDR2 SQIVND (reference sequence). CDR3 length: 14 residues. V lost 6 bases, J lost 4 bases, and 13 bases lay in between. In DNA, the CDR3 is TGTGCCAGTAGGAAACAGGGCCAGAATCAGCCCCAGCATTTT. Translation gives CASRKQGQNQPQHF.

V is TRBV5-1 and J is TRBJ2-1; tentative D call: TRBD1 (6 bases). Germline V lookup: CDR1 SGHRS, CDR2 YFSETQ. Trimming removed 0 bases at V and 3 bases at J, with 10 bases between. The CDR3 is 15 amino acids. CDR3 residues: CASSLGGQNYNEQFF. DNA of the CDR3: TGCGCCAGCAGCTTGGGGGGACAAAACTACAATGAGCAGTTCTTC.

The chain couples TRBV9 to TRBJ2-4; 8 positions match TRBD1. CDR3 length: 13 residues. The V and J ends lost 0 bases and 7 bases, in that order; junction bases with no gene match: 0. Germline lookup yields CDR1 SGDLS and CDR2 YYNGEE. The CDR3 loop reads CASSVGQGNIQYF. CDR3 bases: TGTGCCAGCAGCGTAGGACAGGGGAACATTCAGTACTTC.

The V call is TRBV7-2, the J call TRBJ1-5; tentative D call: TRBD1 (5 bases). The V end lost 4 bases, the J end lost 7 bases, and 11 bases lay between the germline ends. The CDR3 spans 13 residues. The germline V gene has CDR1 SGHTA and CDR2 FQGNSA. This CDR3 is CASSSLQGQPQHF. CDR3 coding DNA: TGTGCCAGCAGCTCCCTCCAGGGCCAGCCCCAGCATTTT. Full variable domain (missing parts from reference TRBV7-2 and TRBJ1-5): GAGVSQSPSNKVTEKGKDVELRCDPISGHTALYWYRQSLGQGLEFLIYFQGNSAPDKSGLPSDRFSAERTGGSVSTLTIQRTQQEDSAVYLCASSSLQGQPQHFGDGTRLSIL.

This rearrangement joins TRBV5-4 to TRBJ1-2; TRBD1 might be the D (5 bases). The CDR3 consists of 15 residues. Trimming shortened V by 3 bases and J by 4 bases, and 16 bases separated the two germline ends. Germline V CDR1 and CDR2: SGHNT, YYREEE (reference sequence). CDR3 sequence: CASSSRQYPGYGYTF. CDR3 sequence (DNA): TGTGCCAGCAGCTCGAGACAGTATCCGGGCTATGGCTACACCTTC. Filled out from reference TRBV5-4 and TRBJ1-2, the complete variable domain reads ETGVTQSPTHLIKTRGQQVTLRCSSQSGHNTVSWYQQALGQGPQFIFQYYREEENGRGNFPPRFSGLQFPNYSSELNVNALELDDSALYLCASSSRQYPGYGYTFGSGTRLTVV.

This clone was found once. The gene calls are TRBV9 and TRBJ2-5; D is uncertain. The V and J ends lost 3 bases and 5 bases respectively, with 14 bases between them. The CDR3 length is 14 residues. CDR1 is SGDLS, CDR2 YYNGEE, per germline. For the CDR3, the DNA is TGTGCCAGCAGCGCGGGCCAAGTGGGGGAGACCCAGTACTTC. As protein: CASSAGQVGETQYF. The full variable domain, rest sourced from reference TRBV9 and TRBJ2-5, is DSGVTQTPKHLITATGQRVTLRCSPRSGDLSVYWYQQSLDQGLQFLIQYYNGEERAKGNILERFSAQQFPDLHSELNLSSLELGDSALYFCASSAGQVGETQYFGPGTRLLVL.

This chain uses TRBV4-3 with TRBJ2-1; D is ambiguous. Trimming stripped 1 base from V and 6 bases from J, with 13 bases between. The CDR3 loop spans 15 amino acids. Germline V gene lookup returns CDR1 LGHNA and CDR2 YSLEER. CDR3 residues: CASSQVGVSGNEQFF. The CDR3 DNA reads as TGCGCCAGCAGCCAAGTTGGGGTCTCAGGCAATGAGCAGTTCTTC.

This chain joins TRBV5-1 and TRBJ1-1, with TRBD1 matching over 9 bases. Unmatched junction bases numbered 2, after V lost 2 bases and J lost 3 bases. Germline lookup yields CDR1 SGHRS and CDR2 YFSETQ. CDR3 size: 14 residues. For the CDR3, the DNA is TGCGCCAGCAGCTTTTGGACAGGGGACACTGAAGCTTTCTTT. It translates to CASSFWTGDTEAFF.

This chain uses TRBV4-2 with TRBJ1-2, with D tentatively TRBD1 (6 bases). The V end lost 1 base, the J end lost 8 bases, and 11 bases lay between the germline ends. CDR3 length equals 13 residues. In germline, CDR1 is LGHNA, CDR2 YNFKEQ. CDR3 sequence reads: CASSQASGEGYTF. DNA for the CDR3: TGTGCCAGCAGCCAAGCTTCAGGGGAGGGCTACACCTTC.